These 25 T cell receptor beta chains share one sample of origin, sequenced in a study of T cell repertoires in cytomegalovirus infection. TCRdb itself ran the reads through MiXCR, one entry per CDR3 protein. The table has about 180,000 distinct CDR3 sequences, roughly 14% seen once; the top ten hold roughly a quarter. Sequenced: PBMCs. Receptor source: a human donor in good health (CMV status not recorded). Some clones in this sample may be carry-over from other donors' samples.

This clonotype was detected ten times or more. For the CDR3, the DNA is TGTGCCAGCAGTGGAGGGTGGAACTATGGCTACACCTTC. Translating gives CASSGGWNYGYTF. The chain recombines TRBV25-1 with TRBJ1-2; D remains ambiguous. Germline CDR1 reads MGHDK; CDR2 reads SYGVNS. The CDR3 totals 13 residues. V gave up 4 bases and J gave up 2 bases, with 8 bases separating them.

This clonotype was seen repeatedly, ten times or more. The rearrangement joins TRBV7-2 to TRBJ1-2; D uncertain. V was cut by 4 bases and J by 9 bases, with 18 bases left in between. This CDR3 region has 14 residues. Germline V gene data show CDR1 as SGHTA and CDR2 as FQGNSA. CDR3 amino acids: CASSSTSGIRSYTF. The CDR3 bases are TGTGCCAGCAGCTCAACATCGGGGATTCGGAGCTACACCTTC.

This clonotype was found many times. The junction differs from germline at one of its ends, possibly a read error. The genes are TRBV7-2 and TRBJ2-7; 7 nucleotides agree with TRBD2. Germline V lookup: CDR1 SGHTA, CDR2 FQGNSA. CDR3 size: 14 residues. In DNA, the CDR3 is TGTGCCAGCATCTTAGAGCGGGGTCCTTACGAGCAGTACTTC. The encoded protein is CASILERGPYEQYF.

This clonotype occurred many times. The CDR3 protein is CASSLNGYGYTF. The DNA for the CDR3 is TGTGCCAGCAGCTTGAACGGATATGGCTACACCTTC. The genes are TRBV7-2 and TRBJ1-2; D is uncertain. Germline V gives CDR1 SGHTA, CDR2 FQGNSA. V lost 3 bases to trimming and J lost 5 bases, with 7 bases between them. CDR3 length: 12 residues.

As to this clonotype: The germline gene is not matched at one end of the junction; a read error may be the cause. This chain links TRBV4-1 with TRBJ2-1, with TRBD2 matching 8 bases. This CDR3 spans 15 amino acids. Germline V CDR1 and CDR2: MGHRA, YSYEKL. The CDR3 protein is CASSQEAGARNEQFF. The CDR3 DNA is TGTGCCAGCAGCCAAGAAGCGGGGGCAAGGAATGAGCAGTTCTTC.

The CDR3 loop reads CSVESNGVTGELFF. In nucleotides, the CDR3 is TGCAGCGTTGAAAGTAACGGGGTAACCGGGGAGCTGTTTTTT. J is TRBJ2-2 and V is TRBV29-1, with a weak D call TRBD2 (5 bases). There are 14 residues in the CDR3. CDR1 is SQVTM, CDR2 ANQGSEA, per germline. Trimming removed 2 bases at V and 5 bases at J, with 12 bases between.

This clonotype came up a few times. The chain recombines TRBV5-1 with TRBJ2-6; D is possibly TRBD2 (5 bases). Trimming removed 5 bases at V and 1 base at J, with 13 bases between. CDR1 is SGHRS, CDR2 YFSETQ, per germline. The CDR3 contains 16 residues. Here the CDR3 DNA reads TGCGCCAGCAGGGACTTAGGTTTATCTGGGGCCAACGTCCTGACTTTC. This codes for CASRDLGLSGANVLTF.

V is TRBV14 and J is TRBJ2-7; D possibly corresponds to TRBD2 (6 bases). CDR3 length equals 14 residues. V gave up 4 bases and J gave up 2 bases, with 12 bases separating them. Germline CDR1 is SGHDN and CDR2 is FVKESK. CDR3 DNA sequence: TGTGCCAGCAGCCCGGGGCGGGGCCCCTACGAGCAGTACTTC. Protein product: CASSPGRGPYEQYF.

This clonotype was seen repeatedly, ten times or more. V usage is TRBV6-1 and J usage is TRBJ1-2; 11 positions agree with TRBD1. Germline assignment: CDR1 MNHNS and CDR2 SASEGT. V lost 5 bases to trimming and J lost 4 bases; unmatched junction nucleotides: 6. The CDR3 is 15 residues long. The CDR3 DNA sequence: TGTGCCAGCAGTTCCCGGGACAGGGGGTCCTATGGCTACACCTTC. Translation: CASSSRDRGSYGYTF.

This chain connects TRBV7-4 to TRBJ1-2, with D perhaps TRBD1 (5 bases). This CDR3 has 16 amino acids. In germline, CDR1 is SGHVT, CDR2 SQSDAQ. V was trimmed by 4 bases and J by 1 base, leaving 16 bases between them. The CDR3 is CASSSAKKTVNYGYTF. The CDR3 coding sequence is TGTGCCAGCAGCTCCGCTAAGAAGACAGTTAACTATGGCTACACCTTC.

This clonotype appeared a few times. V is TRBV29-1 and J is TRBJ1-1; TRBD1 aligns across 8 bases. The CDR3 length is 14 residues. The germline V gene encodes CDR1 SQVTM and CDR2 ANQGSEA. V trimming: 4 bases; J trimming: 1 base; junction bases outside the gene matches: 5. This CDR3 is CSVVPGQANTEAFF. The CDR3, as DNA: TGCAGCGTTGTGCCGGGACAGGCGAACACTGAAGCTTTCTTT.

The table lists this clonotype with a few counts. The CDR3 DNA sequence: TGTGCCAGCAGTTTAAGGCCCGGGGGACGTACCCAGTACTTC. Amino acids: CASSLRPGGRTQYF. V usage is TRBV28 and J usage is TRBJ2-5; maybe TRBD2 (6 bases). Germline lookup yields CDR1 MDHEN and CDR2 SYDVKM. The CDR3 covers 14 residues. V lost 2 bases and J 8 bases, leaving 15 bases between the germline ends.

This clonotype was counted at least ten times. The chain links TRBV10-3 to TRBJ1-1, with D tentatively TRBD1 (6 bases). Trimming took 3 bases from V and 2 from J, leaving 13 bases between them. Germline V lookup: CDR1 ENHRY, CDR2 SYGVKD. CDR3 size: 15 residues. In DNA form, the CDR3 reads TGTGCCATCAGTGATTTGGGGGCGAGAAACACTGAAGCTTTCTTT. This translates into CAISDLGARNTEAFF.

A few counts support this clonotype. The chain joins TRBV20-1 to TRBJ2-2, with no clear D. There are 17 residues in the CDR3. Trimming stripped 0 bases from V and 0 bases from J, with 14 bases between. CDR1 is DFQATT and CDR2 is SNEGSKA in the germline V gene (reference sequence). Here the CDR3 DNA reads TGCAGTGCTAGAGAGCCTGCCGGGCCTCCGAACACCGGGGAGCTGTTTTTT. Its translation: CSAREPAGPPNTGELFF.

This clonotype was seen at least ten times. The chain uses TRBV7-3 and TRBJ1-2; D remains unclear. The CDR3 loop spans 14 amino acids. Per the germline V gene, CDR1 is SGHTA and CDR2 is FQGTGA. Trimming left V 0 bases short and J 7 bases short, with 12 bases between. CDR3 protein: CASSLTKFVAGYTF. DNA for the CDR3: TGTGCCAGCAGCTTAACGAAATTTGTGGCTGGCTACACCTTC.

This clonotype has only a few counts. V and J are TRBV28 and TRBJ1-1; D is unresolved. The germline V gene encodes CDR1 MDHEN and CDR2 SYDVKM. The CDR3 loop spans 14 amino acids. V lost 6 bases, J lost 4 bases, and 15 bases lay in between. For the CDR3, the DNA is TGTGCCAGCAGCCCGGCAAGAATCGGCACTGAAGCTTTCTTT. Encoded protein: CASSPARIGTEAFF.

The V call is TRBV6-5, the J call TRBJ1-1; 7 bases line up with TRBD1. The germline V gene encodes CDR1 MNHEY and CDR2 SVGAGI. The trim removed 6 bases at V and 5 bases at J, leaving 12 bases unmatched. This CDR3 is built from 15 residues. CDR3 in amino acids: CASSPSRQGRTEAFF. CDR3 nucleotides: TGTGCCAGCAGCCCCTCCCGACAGGGTCGTACTGAAGCTTTCTTT.

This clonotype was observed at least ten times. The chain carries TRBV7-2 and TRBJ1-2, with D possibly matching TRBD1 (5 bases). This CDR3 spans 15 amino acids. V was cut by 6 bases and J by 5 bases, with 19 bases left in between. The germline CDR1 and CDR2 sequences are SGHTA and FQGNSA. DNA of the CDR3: TGTGCCAGCAGTCCCGGGAGAATCGGGGGTTATGGCTACACCTTC. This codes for CASSPGRIGGYGYTF. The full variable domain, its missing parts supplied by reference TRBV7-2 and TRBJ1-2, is GAGVSQSPSNKVTEKGKDVELRCDPISGHTALYWYRQSLGQGLEFLIYFQGNSAPDKSGLPSDRFSAERTGGSVSTLTIQRTQQEDSAVYLCASSPGRIGGYGYTFGSGTRLTVV.

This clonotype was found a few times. CDR3 amino acids: CASGLDGSQLNQPQHF. DNA for the CDR3: TGTGCTAGTGGTTTGGACGGGTCGCAACTTAATCAGCCCCAGCATTTT. The chain has TRBV12-5 and TRBJ1-5; no clear D. The CDR3 is 16 residues long. Germline V CDR1 and CDR2: LGHNT, FRNRAP. V lost 1 base and J 4 bases, leaving 14 bases between the germline ends.

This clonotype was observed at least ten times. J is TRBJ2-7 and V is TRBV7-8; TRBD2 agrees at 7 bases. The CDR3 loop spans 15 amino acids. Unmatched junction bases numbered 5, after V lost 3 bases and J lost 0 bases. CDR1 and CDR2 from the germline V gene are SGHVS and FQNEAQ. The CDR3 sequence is CASSFRAGPSYEQYF. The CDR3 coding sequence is TGTGCCAGCAGCTTCAGAGCGGGGCCCTCCTACGAGCAGTACTTC.

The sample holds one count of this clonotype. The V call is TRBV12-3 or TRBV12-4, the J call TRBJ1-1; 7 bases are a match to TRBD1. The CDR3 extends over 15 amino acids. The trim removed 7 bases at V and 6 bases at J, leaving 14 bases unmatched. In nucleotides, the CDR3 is TGTGCCAGCACCCCTGGACAGGAGAAGGGGCCTGAAGCTTTCTTT. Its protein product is CASTPGQEKGPEAFF.

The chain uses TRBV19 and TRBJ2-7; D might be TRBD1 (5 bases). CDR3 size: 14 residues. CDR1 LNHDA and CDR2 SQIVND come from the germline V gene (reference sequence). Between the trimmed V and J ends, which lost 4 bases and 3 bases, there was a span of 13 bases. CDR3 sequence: CASSKTDTRYEQYF. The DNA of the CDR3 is TGTGCCAGTAGTAAAACGGACACCCGCTACGAGCAGTACTTC. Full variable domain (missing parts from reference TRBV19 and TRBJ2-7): DGGITQSPKYLFRKEGQNVTLSCEQNLNHDAMYWYRQDPGQGLRLIYYSQIVNDFQKGDIAEGYSVSREKKESFPLTVTSAQKNPTAFYLCASSKTDTRYEQYFGPGTRLTVT.

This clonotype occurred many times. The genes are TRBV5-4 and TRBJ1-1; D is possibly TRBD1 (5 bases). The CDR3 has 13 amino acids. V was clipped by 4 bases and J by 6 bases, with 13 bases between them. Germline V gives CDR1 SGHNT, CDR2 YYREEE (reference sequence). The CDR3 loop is CASSPGGIPEAFF. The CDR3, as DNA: TGTGCCAGCAGCCCCGGGGGAATTCCTGAAGCTTTCTTT.

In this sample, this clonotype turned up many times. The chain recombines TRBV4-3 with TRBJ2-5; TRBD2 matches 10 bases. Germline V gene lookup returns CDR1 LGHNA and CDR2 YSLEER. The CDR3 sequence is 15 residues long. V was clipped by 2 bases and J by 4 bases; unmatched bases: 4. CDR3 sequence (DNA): TGCGCCAGCAGCCAAAGCGGGGGGGCTGTAGAGACCCAGTACTTC. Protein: CASSQSGGAVETQYF.

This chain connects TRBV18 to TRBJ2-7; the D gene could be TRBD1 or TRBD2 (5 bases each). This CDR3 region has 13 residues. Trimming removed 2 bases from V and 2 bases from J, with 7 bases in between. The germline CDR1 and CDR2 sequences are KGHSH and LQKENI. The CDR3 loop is CASSPLGAYEQYF. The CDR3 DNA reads TGTGCCAGCTCACCATTGGGGGCCTACGAGCAGTACTTC.